A selection of T cell receptor beta chains follows, all from one sample in a study of response to subunit inactivated influenza vaccine. MiXCR was run by TCRdb on the RT-PCR reads, yielding one entry per CDR3 protein. The repertoire holds fewer than 200,000 distinct CDR3 sequences, with around 9% as singletons. This sample comprised non-naive T cells sorted from PBMCs, obtained on the day of vaccination. Receptor source: a man aged 50-60 years who received an inactivated influenza vaccine. The CDR3 runs from the conserved cysteine through the conserved F or W. The D gene is left open where the match is weak. Clone size is not always given. Where it is, it says once, few, many or a class for expanded clones.

V gene	D gene	clone size	J gene	CDR3 DNA	CDR3 protein
TRBV5-5	NA	NA	TRBJ2-3	TGTGCCAGCAGCTTGGCGGGAGCTATAACAGATACGCAGTATTTT	CASSLAGAITDTQYF
TRBV3-1	NA	many	TRBJ1-3	TGTGCCAGCAGCCAAGATGGTCGTAGGAGCACTGGAAACACCATATATTTT	CASSQDGRRSTGNTIYF
TRBV9	TRBD1	NA	TRBJ1-6	TGTGCCAGCAGCGGGCAGGGACAGACGAATTCACCCCTCCACTTT	CASSGQGQTNSPLHF
TRBV12-3/TRBV12-4	NA	few	TRBJ1-6	TGTGCCAGCAGCTCAGGGTCACCCCTCCACTTT	CASSSGSPLHF
TRBV11-2	NA	NA	TRBJ1-1	TGTGCCAGCAGGAGGGGCTGGGGCACTGAAGCTTTCTTT	CASRRGWGTEAFF
TRBV28	NA	few	TRBJ1-3	TGTGCCAGCAGTCTAATCCCCGGAAACACCACATATTTT	CASSLIPGNTTYF
TRBV24-1	TRBD2	few	TRBJ2-5	TGTGCCACCAGTGAATTAGCGGGGGGGCAAGAGACCCAGTACTTC	CATSELAGGQETQYF
TRBV4-2	TRBD2	many	TRBJ2-2	TGTGCCAGCAGCCCGACTAGCGGGGGGGCTCGAACCGGGGAGCTGTTTTTT	CASSPTSGGARTGELFF
TRBV7-7	NA	many	TRBJ2-1	TGTGCCAGCAGCTTAACTACCTACAATGAGCAGTTCTTC	CASSLTTYNEQFF
TRBV6-2/TRBV6-3	NA	many	TRBJ1-1	TGTGCCAGCAGAGGGAACACTGAAGCTTTCTTT	CASRGNTEAFF
TRBV9	NA	many	TRBJ1-6	TGTGCCAGCAGCGTAGCTCTGTATTCACCCCTCCACTTT	CASSVALYSPLHF
TRBV4-3	TRBD1	NA	TRBJ2-7	TGCGCCAGCAGCCGAACCCCTCCGGGACAGGGGGTCGGCTACGAGCAGTACTTC	CASSRTPPGQGVGYEQYF
TRBV28	NA	many	TRBJ2-7	TGTGCCAGCAGTTCCTTTTCCAGCGGATCCTACGAGCAGTACTTC	CASSSFSSGSYEQYF
TRBV11-2	NA	many	TRBJ2-1	TGTGCCAGCAGCTTATTTGTCTCCTACAATGAGCAGTTCTTC	CASSLFVSYNEQFF
TRBV19	TRBD2	NA	TRBJ2-3	TGTGCCAGTAGTATCCTAGCGGGAGTTTTACCAGATACGCAGTATTTT	CASSILAGVLPDTQYF
TRBV7-9	NA	NA	TRBJ2-5	TGTGCCAGCAGCTTGGGGCAGGGTGCCAGGGAGACCCAGTACTTC	CASSLGQGARETQYF
TRBV9	NA	NA	TRBJ2-2	TGTGCCAGCAGCCCCCAGGGGGGCCTAGGCGGGGAGCTGTTTTTT	CASSPQGGLGGELFF
TRBV10-3	NA	few	TRBJ2-5	TGTGCCGCCTCGGCGCAAGGAAGGGAGACCCAGTACTTC	CAASAQGRETQYF
TRBV6-2/TRBV6-3	TRBD1	NA	TRBJ1-2	TGTGCCAGCAGTTCAACAGGGGCGGTCTATGGCTACACCTTC	CASSSTGAVYGYTF
TRBV28	NA	NA	TRBJ2-6	TGTGCCAGTACCAGCAGACTCCGCTCTGGGGCCAACGTCCTGACTTTC	CASTSRLRSGANVLTF
TRBV7-3	NA	NA	TRBJ2-5	TGTGCCAGCAGCTCAGAGGGCGGTCGAGAGACCCAGTACTTC	CASSSEGGRETQYF
TRBV11-2	TRBD1	NA	TRBJ1-2	TGTGCCAGCAGCCTGACCCAGGGGGGTGGCTACACCTTC	CASSLTQGGGYTF
TRBV6-1	TRBD1	few	TRBJ1-1	TGTGCCAGCAGCACACAGGGGGCTCGAACTGAAGCTTTCTTT	CASSTQGARTEAFF
TRBV12-3/TRBV12-4	NA	NA	TRBJ1-6	TGTGCCAGCAGTCCCGGGACCGACCGCGGACCCCTCCACTTT	CASSPGTDRGPLHF
TRBV20-1	NA	NA	TRBJ2-5	TGCAGTGCTAGACCGACTAGCCAAGAGACCCAGTACTTC	CSARPTSQETQYF
TRBV19	TRBD1	NA	TRBJ2-7	TGTGCCAGTAGTCAGGGGGCGGTCTCCTACGAGCAGTACTTC	CASSQGAVSYEQYF
TRBV15	NA	NA	TRBJ2-7	TGTGCCACCAGCAGAGAACCAGGGACTGCCTACGAGCAGTACTTC	CATSREPGTAYEQYF
TRBV20-1	TRBD1	NA	TRBJ1-2	TGCAGTGCTCTTCCCTTACAGGGGGAGGAGGGCTACACCTTC	CSALPLQGEEGYTF
TRBV14	TRBD1	NA	TRBJ1-1	TGTGCCAGCAGCCAAGGACAGGGTAGGAGGACTGAAGCTTTCTTT	CASSQGQGRRTEAFF
TRBV12-5	NA	few	TRBJ2-4	TGTGCTAGTGGTTTGTCGGGTCAGAACATTCAGTACTTC	CASGLSGQNIQYF
TRBV7-3	TRBD2	NA	TRBJ2-3	TGTGCCAGCAGCTTTGCGGGAGGGGCCGCAGATACGCAGTATTTT	CASSFAGGAADTQYF
TRBV20-1	NA	NA	TRBJ2-7	TGCAGTGCTAGAGATTTTGTCCGACAGGATCCTGGCTACGAGCAGTACTTC	CSARDFVRQDPGYEQYF
TRBV7-8	TRBD1	NA	TRBJ2-3	TGTGCCAGCAGCTTAGCGTGGGGTAGACAGGGGAAAGATACGCAGTATTTT	CASSLAWGRQGKDTQYF
TRBV5-1	TRBD1	NA	TRBJ1-1	TGCGCCAGCAGTTTACAGGGGAGAACTGAAGCTTTCTTT	CASSLQGRTEAFF
TRBV5-1	TRBD1	many	TRBJ2-5	TGCGCCAGCAGCATAGGGACAGGCTACCAAGAGACCCAGTACTTC	CASSIGTGYQETQYF
TRBV3-1	TRBD1	NA	TRBJ1-2	TGTGCCAGCAGCCCCAAGGGGGGGACAGTAGCTTACACCTTC	CASSPKGGTVAYTF
TRBV19	TRBD1	NA	TRBJ1-2	TGTGCCAGTAGTTTCGAACAGGGGAGGCACACCTTC	CASSFEQGRHTF